This T cell receptor beta chain was found in a study of cytomegalovirus exposure and HLA in healthy donors. Overall study results and limits: A later analysis linked a missense variant in DCLRE1C to the trimming of TCR beta V and J genes.

Primers included in the PCR were 60 Vbeta and 13 Jbeta primers. The protocol was immunoSEQ multiplex PCR, while the TCRdb copy is restricted to in-frame clones and leaves out a portion. The data contain about 140,000 clones, 75% to 85% of them singletons. The CDR3 covers 14 residues. J was trimmed by 4 bases and V by 6 bases; bases with no gene match: 4. Germline-derived CDR1 and CDR2 are MNHNS and SASEGT. This clone appeared a single time. Its cognate antigen is unknown. The clonotype comes from a woman in her late teens or twenties in good health and CMV-seropositive. This chain connects TRBV6-1 to TRBJ1-4; 8 nucleotides agree with TRBD1. Sequenced material: PBMCs. CDR3 bases: TGTGCCAGCAGGTTGACAGGGGATAATGAAAAACTGTTTTTT. Translated: CASRLTGDNEKLFF.